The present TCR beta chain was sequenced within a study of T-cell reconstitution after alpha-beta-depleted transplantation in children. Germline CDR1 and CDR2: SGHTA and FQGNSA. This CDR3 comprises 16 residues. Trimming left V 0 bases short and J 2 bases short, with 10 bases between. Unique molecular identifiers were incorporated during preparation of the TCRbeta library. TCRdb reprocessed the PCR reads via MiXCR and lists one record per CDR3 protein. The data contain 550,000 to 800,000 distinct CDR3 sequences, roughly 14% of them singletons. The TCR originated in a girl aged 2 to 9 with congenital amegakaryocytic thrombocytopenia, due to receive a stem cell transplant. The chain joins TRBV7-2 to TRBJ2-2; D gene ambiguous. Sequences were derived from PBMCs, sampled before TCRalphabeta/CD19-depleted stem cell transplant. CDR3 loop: CASSLARPENTGELFF. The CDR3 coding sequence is TGTGCCAGCAGCTTAGCGCGGCCGGAAAACACCGGGGAGCTGTTTTTT.